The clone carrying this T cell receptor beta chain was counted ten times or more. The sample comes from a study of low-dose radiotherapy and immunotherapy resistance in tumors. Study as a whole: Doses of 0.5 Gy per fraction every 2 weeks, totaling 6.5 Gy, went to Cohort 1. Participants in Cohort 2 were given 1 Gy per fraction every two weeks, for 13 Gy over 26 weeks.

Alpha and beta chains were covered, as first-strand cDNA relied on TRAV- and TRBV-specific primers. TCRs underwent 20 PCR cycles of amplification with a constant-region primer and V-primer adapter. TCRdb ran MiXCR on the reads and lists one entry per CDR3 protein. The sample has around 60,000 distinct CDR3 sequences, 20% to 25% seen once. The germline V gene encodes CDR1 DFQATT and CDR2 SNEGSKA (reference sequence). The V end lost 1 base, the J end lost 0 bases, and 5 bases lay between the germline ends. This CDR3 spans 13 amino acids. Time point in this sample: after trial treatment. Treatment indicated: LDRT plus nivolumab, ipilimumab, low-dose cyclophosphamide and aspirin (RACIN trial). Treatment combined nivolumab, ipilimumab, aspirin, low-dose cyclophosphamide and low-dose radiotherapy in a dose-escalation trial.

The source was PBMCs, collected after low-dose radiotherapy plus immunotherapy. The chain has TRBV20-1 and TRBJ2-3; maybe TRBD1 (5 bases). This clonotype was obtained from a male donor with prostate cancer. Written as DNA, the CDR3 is TGCAGTGCTAGAGGACAGAGCACAGATACGCAGTATTTT. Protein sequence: CSARGQSTDTQYF.